The clone carrying this T cell receptor beta chain occurred a few times. What it binds is unknown. This clone may be a read error of a much larger clone one base away. The CDR3 sequence is 16 residues long. Trimming took off 6 bases at V and 3 bases at J, with 21 bases between the two ends. Germline V gene data show CDR1 as SGHRS and CDR2 as YFSETQ. This sample stems from a study of read filtering for tumor transcriptome and immune sequencing. Overall study: The cohort had about 16 men and approximately 13 women aged roughly 40 to 90, mean roughly 66 years.

Broader study findings: Correlation between methods rose after single-read clonotypes were removed.

This library used around 400 ng RNA and molecular barcoded adaptors spanning alpha/delta and beta/gamma chains. TCRdb passed the reads through MiXCR, listing each CDR3 protein once. This sample has around 20,000 distinct CDR3 sequences, with roughly a fifth found just once. This receptor was identified in a donor at least 40 years old with multiple myeloma. The sample taken for sequencing was a population of CD138-negative cells sorted from bone marrow. V usage is TRBV5-1 and J usage is TRBJ1-1; D is perhaps TRBD1 (6 bases). The CDR3 DNA reads as TGCGCCAGCACCGTTGGGGGTGGGGGCTTGCACACTGAAGCTTTCTTT. Translated, it gives CASTVGGGGLHTEAFF.